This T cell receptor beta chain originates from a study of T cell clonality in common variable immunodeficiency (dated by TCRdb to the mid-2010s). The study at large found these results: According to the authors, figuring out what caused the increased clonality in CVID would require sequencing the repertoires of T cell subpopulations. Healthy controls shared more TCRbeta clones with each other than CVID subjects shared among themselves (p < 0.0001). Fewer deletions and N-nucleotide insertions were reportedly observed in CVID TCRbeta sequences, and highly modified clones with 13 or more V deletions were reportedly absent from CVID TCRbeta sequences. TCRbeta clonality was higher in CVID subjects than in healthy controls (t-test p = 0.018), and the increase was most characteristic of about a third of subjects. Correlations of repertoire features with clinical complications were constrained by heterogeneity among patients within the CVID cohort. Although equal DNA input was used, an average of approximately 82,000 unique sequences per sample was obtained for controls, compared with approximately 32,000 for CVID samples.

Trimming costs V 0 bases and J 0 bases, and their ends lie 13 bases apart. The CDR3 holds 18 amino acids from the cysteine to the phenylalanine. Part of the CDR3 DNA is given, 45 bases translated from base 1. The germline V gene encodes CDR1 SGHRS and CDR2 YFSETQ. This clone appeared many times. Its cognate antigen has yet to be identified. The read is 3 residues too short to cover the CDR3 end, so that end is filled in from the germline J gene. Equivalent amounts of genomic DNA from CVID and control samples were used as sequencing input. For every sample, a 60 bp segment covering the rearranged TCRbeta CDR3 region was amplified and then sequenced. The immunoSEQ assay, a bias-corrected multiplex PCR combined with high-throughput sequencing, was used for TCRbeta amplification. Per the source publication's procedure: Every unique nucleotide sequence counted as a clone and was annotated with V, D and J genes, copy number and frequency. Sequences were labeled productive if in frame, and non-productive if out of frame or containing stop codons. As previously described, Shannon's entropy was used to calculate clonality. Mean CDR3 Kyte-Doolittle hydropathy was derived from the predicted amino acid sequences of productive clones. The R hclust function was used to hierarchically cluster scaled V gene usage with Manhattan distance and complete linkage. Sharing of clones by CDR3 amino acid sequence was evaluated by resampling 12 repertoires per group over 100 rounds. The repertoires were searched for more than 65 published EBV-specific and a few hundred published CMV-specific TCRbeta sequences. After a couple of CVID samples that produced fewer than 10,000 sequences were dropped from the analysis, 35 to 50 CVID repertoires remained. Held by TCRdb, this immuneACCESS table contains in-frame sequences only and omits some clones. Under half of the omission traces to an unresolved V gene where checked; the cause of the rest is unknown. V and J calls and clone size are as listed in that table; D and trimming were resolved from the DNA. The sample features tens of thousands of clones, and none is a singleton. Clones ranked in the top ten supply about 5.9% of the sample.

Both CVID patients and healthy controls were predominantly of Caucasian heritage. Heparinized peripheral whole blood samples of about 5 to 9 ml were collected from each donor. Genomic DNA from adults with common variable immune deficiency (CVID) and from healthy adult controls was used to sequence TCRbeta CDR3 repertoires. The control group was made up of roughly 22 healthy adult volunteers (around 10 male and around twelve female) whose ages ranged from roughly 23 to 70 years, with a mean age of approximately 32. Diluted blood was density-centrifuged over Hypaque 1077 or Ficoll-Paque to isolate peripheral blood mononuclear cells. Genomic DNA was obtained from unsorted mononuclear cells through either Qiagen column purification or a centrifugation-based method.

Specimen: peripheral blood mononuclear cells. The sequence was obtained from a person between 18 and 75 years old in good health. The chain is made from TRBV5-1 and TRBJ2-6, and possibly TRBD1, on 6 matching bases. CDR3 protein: CASSLGGTSSSGANVLTF. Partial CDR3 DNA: TGCGCCAGCAGCTTGGGAGGGACAAGCTCCTCTGGGGCCAACGTC.